Listed here are 32 T cell receptor beta chains from one sample, sequenced in a study of blood T cell repertoires in COVID-19. Method: immunoSEQ multiplex PCR; TCRdb's copy keeps in-frame clones and lacks some. Of about 78,000 clones listed, around four fifths are singletons. Sample: peripheral blood. The receptors shown here come from a human donor in a cohort sampled during active COVID-19.

This chain joins TRBV5-1 and TRBJ2-2; 8 bases align to TRBD2. V was clipped by 3 bases and J by 0 bases; unmatched bases: 1. CDR1 and CDR2 (germline): SGHRS, YFSETQ. This CDR3 spans 15 amino acids. Here the CDR3 DNA reads TGCGCCAGCAGCTCGGGACTAGCGAACACCGGGGAGCTGTTTTTT. It specifies CASSSGLANTGELFF.

The chain combines TRBV11-2 with TRBJ1-4; TRBD1 agrees at 9 bases. This CDR3 region has 15 residues. Germline trimming cut 5 bases from V and 8 bases from J; bases unmatched to any gene: 9. The germline V gene encodes CDR1 SGHAT and CDR2 FQNNGV. CDR3 bases: TGTGCCAGCAGCCAGAAACAGGGGGCATGGGAAAAACTGTTTTTT. Amino acids: CASSQKQGAWEKLFF.

The chain employs TRBV5-1 and TRBJ1-2; 8 positions match TRBD1. Per germline, CDR1 SGHRS and CDR2 YFSETQ. Trimming removed 4 bases from V and 8 bases from J; junction bases left unmatched: 7. This CDR3 spans 13 amino acids. CDR3 DNA: TGCGCCAGCAGCCAGCCAGGGGGCGCGGGCTACACCTTC. This sequence encodes CASSQPGGAGYTF. Full variable domain (outside the CDR3, taken from reference TRBV5-1 and TRBJ1-2): KAGVTQTPRYLIKTRGQQVTLSCSPISGHRSVSWYQQTPGQGLQFLFEYFSETQRNKGNFPGRFSGRQFSNSRSEMNVSTLELGDSALYLCASSQPGGAGYTFGSGTRLTVV.

CDR3 in amino acids: CATSRDLLGGTEAFF. CDR3 nucleotides: TGTGCCACCAGCAGAGATCTGCTAGGGGGCACTGAAGCTTTCTTT. V usage is TRBV15 and J usage is TRBJ1-1; tentative D call: TRBD1 (6 bases). V lost 0 bases to trimming and J lost 4 bases, with 12 bases between them. Germline V gives CDR1 LNHNV, CDR2 YYDKDF (reference sequence). The CDR3 consists of 15 residues.

J is TRBJ1-4 and V is TRBV6-6; 7 bases map to TRBD1. V gave up 8 bases and J gave up 7 bases; unmatched junction bases: 13. This CDR3 contains 15 residues. Germline values: CDR1 MNHNY, CDR2 SVGAGI (reference sequence). Written as DNA, the CDR3 is TGTGCCAGCCAACCGACAGGGTATAGCACTGAAAAACTGTTTTTT. Translating it yields CASQPTGYSTEKLFF.

This rearrangement joins TRBV6-6 to TRBJ2-4; D is unresolved. The CDR3 has 12 amino acids. The germline V gene encodes CDR1 MNHNY and CDR2 SVGAGI (reference sequence). V lost 6 bases to trimming and J lost 8 bases, with 11 bases between them. In nucleotides, the CDR3 is TGTGCCAGCAGCCCCAACATGGACATTCAGTACTTC. Residues: CASSPNMDIQYF.

The J gene is TRBJ1-5, the V gene TRBV6-2 or TRBV6-3; D is perhaps TRBD1 (5 bases). The CDR3 runs 13 residues. Germline CDR1 MNHEY, CDR2 SVGEGT. The V gene lost 5 bases and the J gene lost 7 bases, with 12 bases spanning the gap. The CDR3 sequence is CASSQGLGQPQHF. The CDR3 DNA follows: TGTGCCAGCAGTCAGGGTCTTGGGCAGCCCCAGCATTTT.

There are a few counts of this clone. The chain is built from TRBV7-2 and TRBJ2-3; TRBD2 matches 10 bases. Per the germline V gene, CDR1 is SGHTA and CDR2 is FQGNSA. CDR3 size: 15 residues. V was clipped by 5 bases and J by 6 bases; unmatched bases: 8. Here the CDR3 reads CASSLSGGPGDTQYF. The CDR3, as DNA: TGTGCCAGCAGCCTTAGCGGGGGGCCGGGGGATACGCAGTATTTT.

This clone was observed a few times. The CDR3 sequence: CASSGDTSYSPLHF. The CDR3 DNA reads TGTGCCAGCAGCGGGGACACGTCCTATTCACCCCTCCACTTT. The gene calls are TRBV9 and TRBJ1-6; D possibly corresponds to TRBD1 (6 bases). The V and J ends lost 3 bases and 8 bases respectively, with 12 bases between them. This CDR3 is 14 amino acids long. Per the germline V gene, CDR1 is SGDLS and CDR2 is YYNGEE.

The chain recombines TRBV5-4 with TRBJ1-2, with D possibly matching TRBD1 (6 bases). Per the germline V gene, CDR1 is SGHNT and CDR2 is YYREEE (reference sequence). Trimming cost V 4 bases and J 3 bases, with 16 bases left between them. The CDR3 is 15 amino acids. This CDR3 reads CASSRSDRMDYGYTF. The CDR3 DNA is TGTGCCAGCAGCCGCTCCGACAGGATGGACTATGGCTACACCTTC.

The V and J genes are TRBV28 and TRBJ2-1; tentative D call: TRBD2 (5 bases). Trimming left V 5 bases short and J 15 bases short, with 17 bases between. Germline CDR1 reads MDHEN; CDR2 reads SYDVKM. This CDR3 is built from 12 residues. The CDR3 is CASSRTPSRAFF. Here the CDR3 DNA reads TGTGCCAGCAGTCGGACTCCTTCGAGGGCGTTCTTC.

V and J are TRBV21-1 and TRBJ1-4. TRBV21-1 represents a pseudogene. The CDR3 length is 15 residues. The chain's CDR3 is CASSKDGATNEKLFF. The CDR3 coding sequence is TGTGCCAGCAGCAAAGACGGGGCAACTAATGAAAAACTGTTTTTT.

In this sample, this clone turned up once. This chain connects TRBV28 to TRBJ1-3, with a weak D call TRBD1 (5 bases). Germline V lookup: CDR1 MDHEN, CDR2 SYDVKM. Trimming left V 9 bases short and J 4 bases short, with 10 bases between. The length of the CDR3 is 12 residues. The CDR3 region is CASRRGGNTIYF. In nucleotides, the CDR3 is TGTGCCAGTCGTAGGGGAGGAAACACCATATATTTT.

The genes are TRBV6-1 and TRBJ1-2; possible D gene TRBD1, 5 bases. The length of the CDR3 is 13 residues. Germline-derived CDR1 and CDR2 are MNHNS and SASEGT. V was pared by 0 bases and J by 7 bases, with 9 bases between. CDR3 protein: CASSEARGSGYTF. The CDR3 DNA is TGTGCCAGCAGTGAAGCTAGGGGATCTGGCTACACCTTC.

The CDR3 DNA reads TGTGCCAGCAGCCCACTACGGGGGGAGGGAAACTATGGCTACACCTTC. It translates to CASSPLRGEGNYGYTF. This chain joins TRBV7-2 and TRBJ1-2; a weak D match, TRBD1 (5 bases). The CDR3 has 16 residues. The germline V gene has CDR1 SGHTA and CDR2 FQGNSA. Trimming shortened V by 5 bases and J by 2 bases, and 18 bases separated the two germline ends.

This rearrangement joins TRBV6-2 or TRBV6-3 to TRBJ2-6; tentatively, D is TRBD2 (5 bases). Per germline, CDR1 MNHEY and CDR2 SVGEGT. Trimming cost V 3 bases and J 1 base, with 10 bases left between them. CDR3 length equals 16 residues. DNA of the CDR3: TGTGCCAGCAGTTATAGGACTGGATCTGGGGCCAACGTCCTGACTTTC. This gives the protein CASSYRTGSGANVLTF.

This chain joins TRBV5-4 and TRBJ2-1; D uncertain. The germline gives CDR1 SGHNT, CDR2 YYREEE (reference sequence). CDR3 size: 14 residues. Trimming pared 0 bases from V and 10 bases from J, leaving 14 bases between. CDR3 amino acids: CASSLAPLQWEQFF. The CDR3 DNA sequence: TGTGCCAGCAGCTTGGCCCCTCTCCAGTGGGAGCAGTTCTTC. The full variable domain, with the rest looked up from reference TRBV5-4 and TRBJ2-1, is ETGVTQSPTHLIKTRGQQVTLRCSSQSGHNTVSWYQQALGQGPQFIFQYYREEENGRGNFPPRFSGLQFPNYSSELNVNALELDDSALYLCASSLAPLQWEQFFGPGTRLTVL.

The V and J genes are TRBV27 and TRBJ2-7; TRBD2 aligns across 16 bases. This CDR3 has 18 residues. Germline V gene sequence: CDR1 MNHEY, CDR2 SMNVEV (reference sequence). V was pared by 3 bases and J by 3 bases, with 8 bases of the junction left unmatched. The CDR3 nucleotides read TGTGCCAGCAGTTTTGGGACTAGCGGGGGGGCAGAATTCTACGAGCAGTACTTC. It encodes CASSFGTSGGAEFYEQYF.

The chain has TRBV3-1 (or the pseudogene TRBV3-2) and TRBJ2-1, with 9 bases lining up with TRBD2. With V trimmed by 1 base and J by 3 bases, 1 base remained unmatched. CDR1 and CDR2 (germline): LGHDT, YNNKEL (reference sequence). The CDR3 is 15 amino acids. This chain's CDR3 is CASSQGREGYNEQFF. The CDR3 nucleotides read TGTGCCAGCAGCCAAGGGCGGGAGGGCTACAATGAGCAGTTCTTC.

V is TRBV7-9 and J is TRBJ1-4, with TRBD1 matching 8 bases. Trimming at V came to 2 bases and at J to 8 bases, leaving 10 bases not matched to a gene. The germline CDR1 and CDR2 sequences are SEHNR and FQNEAQ (reference sequence). The CDR3 contains 16 residues. The CDR3 region is CASSLNLQGAEEKLFF. CDR3 sequence (DNA): TGTGCCAGCAGCTTAAACCTTCAGGGGGCCGAGGAAAAACTGTTTTTT.

The chain carries TRBV3-1 (or the pseudogene TRBV3-2) and TRBJ2-1; possibly TRBD2 for D (6 bases). The V end was cut by 4 bases, the J end by 5 bases, with 12 bases between. Germline V lookup: CDR1 LGHDT, CDR2 YNNKEL (reference sequence). CDR3 size: 14 residues. CDR3 nucleotides: TGTGCCAGCAGCCGGCGGGGTGGCCACAATGAGCAGTTCTTC. This sequence encodes CASSRRGGHNEQFF.

This rearrangement joins TRBV18 to TRBJ2-3, with 7 bases identical to TRBD1. Trimming cost V 4 bases and J 2 bases; bases outside gene matches: 3. The CDR3 is 14 residues long. Germline CDR1 reads KGHSH; CDR2 reads LQKENI. This CDR3 reads CASSRDRTTDTQYF. CDR3 sequence (DNA): TGTGCCAGCTCACGGGACAGAACCACAGATACGCAGTATTTT.

The chain joins TRBV3-1 (or the pseudogene TRBV3-2) to TRBJ2-1, with a tentative D call TRBD2 (6 bases). Germline lookup yields CDR1 LGHDT and CDR2 YNNKEL (reference sequence). Trimming stripped 2 bases from V and 2 bases from J, with 10 bases between. The CDR3 length is 15 residues. CDR3 in DNA: TGTGCCAGCAGCCAACGCGGGGCAGCCTACAATGAGCAGTTCTTC. Translation: CASSQRGAAYNEQFF.

V and J are TRBV10-3 and TRBJ2-7, with a possible D match to TRBD2 (6 bases). Between the trimmed V and J ends, which lost 2 bases and 1 base, there was a span of 12 bases. The CDR3 runs to 15 residues. The germline V gene encodes CDR1 ENHRY and CDR2 SYGVKD. CDR3 in amino acids: CAISEVGGRSYEQYF. The CDR3, as DNA: TGTGCCATCAGTGAGGTCGGGGGAAGATCCTACGAGCAGTACTTC.

The rearrangement links TRBV7-2 to TRBJ1-4, with D unresolved. The germline V gene encodes CDR1 SGHTA and CDR2 FQGNSA. The CDR3 consists of 15 residues. V lost 7 bases to trimming and J lost 8 bases, with 20 bases between them. The CDR3 nucleotides are TGTGCCAGCAACCCTCGGATATGGGCAGAAGAAAAACTGTTTTTT. This translates into CASNPRIWAEEKLFF. The full variable domain, in which reference TRBV7-2 and TRBJ1-4 provide the parts outside the CDR3, is GAGVSQSPSNKVTEKGKDVELRCDPISGHTALYWYRQSLGQGLEFLIYFQGNSAPDKSGLPSDRFSAERTGGSVSTLTIQRTQQEDSAVYLCASNPRIWAEEKLFFGSGTQLSVL.

The chain has TRBV7-8 and TRBJ2-1, with TRBD2 matching 8 bases. V lost 1 base to trimming and J lost 2 bases; unmatched junction nucleotides: 1. Germline CDR1 is SGHVS and CDR2 is FQNEAQ. The CDR3 spans 15 residues. CDR3 loop: CASSLDGGAYNEQFF. Here the CDR3 DNA reads TGTGCCAGCAGCTTAGACGGGGGGGCCTACAATGAGCAGTTCTTC.

This clone was observed a few times. The gene calls are TRBV5-1 and TRBJ2-1; D gene uncertain. CDR1 is SGHRS and CDR2 is YFSETQ in the germline V gene. This CDR3 contains 12 residues. Trimming pared 2 bases from V and 6 bases from J, leaving 6 bases between. This CDR3 reads CASSFTSNEQFF. The CDR3 DNA reads TGCGCCAGCAGCTTTACTTCCAATGAGCAGTTCTTC.

The chain recombines TRBV2 with TRBJ2-1; D possibly corresponds to TRBD1 (5 bases). Germline V gene lookup returns CDR1 SNHLY and CDR2 FYNNEI. The CDR3 totals 16 residues. V lost 2 bases, J lost 4 bases, and 15 bases lay in between. DNA for the CDR3: TGTGCCAGCAGTGAACCCCACCAGGCAGGGTACAATGAGCAGTTCTTC. This sequence encodes CASSEPHQAGYNEQFF.

This chain uses TRBV19 with TRBJ1-1; 9 positions agree with TRBD1. V was clipped by 8 bases and J by 4 bases; unmatched bases: 5. This CDR3 contains 13 residues. Germline V CDR1 and CDR2: LNHDA, SQIVND (reference sequence). CDR3 sequence (DNA): TGTGCCAGTTCCGACAGGGGGACCACTGAAGCTTTCTTT. It codes for CASSDRGTTEAFF.

V usage is TRBV7-2 and J usage is TRBJ1-3, with a possible D match to TRBD1 (5 bases). This CDR3 contains 13 residues. The V and J ends lost 3 bases and 8 bases respectively, with 11 bases between them. Germline V CDR1 and CDR2: SGHTA, FQGNSA. Here the CDR3 DNA reads TGTGCCAGCAGCTTTCGGGGGGGAGACACCATATATTTT. It specifies CASSFRGGDTIYF.

The V and J genes are TRBV7-2 and TRBJ1-2, with 9 bases aligning to TRBD1. Germline assignment: CDR1 SGHTA and CDR2 FQGNSA. V lost 6 bases to trimming and J lost 7 bases; unmatched junction nucleotides: 12. This CDR3 has 15 residues. The CDR3 DNA reads as TGTGCCAGCAGAAACAGCGGGACAGGGTCGGGTGGCTACACCTTC. Its protein product is CASRNSGTGSGGYTF.

V and J are TRBV6-6 and TRBJ1-6, with TRBD1 identical over 7 bases. Losses at the gene ends were 2 bases for V and 7 bases for J; bases not matched to a gene: 5. The length of the CDR3 is 15 residues. The germline CDR1 and CDR2 sequences are MNHNY and SVGAGI (reference sequence). The CDR3 spells CASSYEGAGNSPLHF. The CDR3 DNA reads TGTGCCAGCAGTTACGAGGGGGCAGGAAATTCACCCCTCCACTTT.